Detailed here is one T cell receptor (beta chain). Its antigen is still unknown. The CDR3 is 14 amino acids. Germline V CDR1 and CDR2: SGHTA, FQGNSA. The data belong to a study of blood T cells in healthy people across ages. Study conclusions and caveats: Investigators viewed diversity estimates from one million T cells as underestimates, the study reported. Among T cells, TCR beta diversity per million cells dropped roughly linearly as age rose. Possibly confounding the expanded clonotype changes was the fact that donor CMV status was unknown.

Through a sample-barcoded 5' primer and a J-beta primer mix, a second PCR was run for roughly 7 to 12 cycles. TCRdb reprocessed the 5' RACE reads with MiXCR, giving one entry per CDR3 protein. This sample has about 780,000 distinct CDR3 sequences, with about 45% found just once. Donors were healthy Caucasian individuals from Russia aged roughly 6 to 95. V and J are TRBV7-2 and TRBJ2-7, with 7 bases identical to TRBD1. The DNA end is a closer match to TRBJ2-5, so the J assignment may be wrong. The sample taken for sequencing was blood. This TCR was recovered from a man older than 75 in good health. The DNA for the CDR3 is TGTGCCAGCACTAGGGGGCCGGGGAGTTCGACCCAGTACTTC. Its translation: CASTRGPGSSTQYF.